A selection of T cell receptor beta chains follows, all from one sample in a study of long-term antiretroviral therapy in people with HIV. Sequenced by immunoSEQ multiplex PCR; TCRdb stores in-frame clones only, minus some. The top ten clones hold 6.2% of a sample with 25,000 to 30,000 clones, about 83% of them seen once. Source: unsorted PBMCs, taken 0.4 years after starting antiretroviral therapy. These receptors originate from a man between 18 and 29 years old with HIV. CDR3s include the opening cysteine and the closing phenylalanine or tryptophan. Each record gives: D gene, clone size, V gene, J gene, CDR3 DNA, CDR3 protein. The D gene is left open where the match is weak. Not every row has a clone size; where given, it reads once, few, many or a size class.

TRBD1	once	TRBV5-5	TRBJ2-7	TGTGCCAGCAGCTTCGGGACAGGGTCCTACGAGCAGTACTTC	CASSFGTGSYEQYF
TRBD1	NA	TRBV5-1	TRBJ1-2	TGCGCCAGCAGCTTGGCCGGGACAGGGGGCAATGGCTACACCTTC	CASSLAGTGGNGYTF
NA	NA	TRBV18	TRBJ1-1	TGTGCCAGCTCACCACCGGGTTTGAACACTGAAGCTTTCTTT	CASSPPGLNTEAFF
NA	NA	TRBV7-9	TRBJ2-1	TGTGCCAGCAGCTTAGTATACAATGAGCAGTTCTTC	CASSLVYNEQFF
NA	NA	TRBV7-9	TRBJ2-5	TGTGCCAGCAGCTCCCCGACAGAGGAGACCCAGTACTTC	CASSSPTEETQYF
NA	NA	TRBV11-2	TRBJ1-2	TGTGCCAGCAGCTTAGCGATGGCGGGCCATGTGGCTGGCTACACCTTC	CASSLAMAGHVAGYTF
TRBD2	NA	TRBV13	TRBJ2-7	TGTGCCAGCAGCCAGGGACTAGCGGGCGTAAGCTCCTACGAGCAGTACTTC	CASSQGLAGVSSYEQYF
NA	NA	TRBV5-1	TRBJ2-1	TGCGCCAGCAGCCCCCCTAGAACAGGCTACAATGAGCAGTTCTTC	CASSPPRTGYNEQFF
NA	NA	TRBV7-9	TRBJ1-6	TGTGCCAGCAGCTTAGTGGGGAACAATTCACCCCTCCACTTT	CASSLVGNNSPLHF
NA	NA	TRBV19	TRBJ2-7	TGTGCCGTGGGGGACTACGAGCAGTACTTC	CAVGDYEQYF
NA	NA	TRBV27	TRBJ2-7	TGTGCCAGCAGTTTACAGGGGTCCTTCGGCGAGCAGTACTTC	CASSLQGSFGEQYF
TRBD1	NA	TRBV6-1	TRBJ1-4	TGTGCCAGCAGTGGATCCCCGGGACAGGGGGAAAAACTGTTTTTT	CASSGSPGQGEKLFF
NA	NA	TRBV10-3	TRBJ2-1	TGTGCCATCACTGGCTTAGCGAATGAGCAGTTCTTC	CAITGLANEQFF
NA	NA	TRBV7-9	TRBJ2-3	TGTGCCAGCAGCTTAGGTGAGGCAGCTAGCACAGATACGCAGTATTTT	CASSLGEAASTDTQYF
TRBD1	NA	TRBV5-1	TRBJ2-7	TGCGCCAGCAGACAGGGGGCCTACGAGCAGTACTTC	CASRQGAYEQYF
TRBD1	NA	TRBV12-5	TRBJ2-7	TGTGCTAGTGGCCCAGACAGGGGGAGATACGAGCAGTACTTC	CASGPDRGRYEQYF
NA	NA	TRBV27	TRBJ2-2	TGTGCCTGTCGACCTAACACCGGGGAGCTGTTTTTT	CACRPNTGELFF
TRBD1	NA	TRBV27	TRBJ2-7	TGTGCCAGCAGTTTGACAGGGGGAACACGCGAGCAGTACTTC	CASSLTGGTREQYF
TRBD1	few	TRBV5-6	TRBJ2-7	TGTGCCAGCAGCTTGTTGACAGGGCGCTCCTACGAGCAGTACTTC	CASSLLTGRSYEQYF
TRBD1	once	TRBV15	TRBJ2-7	TGTGCCACTTCGCCGGGACAGGGGTCTTACGAGCAGTACTTC	CATSPGQGSYEQYF
NA	NA	TRBV5-1	TRBJ2-7	TGCGCCAGCAGCGGAGTGGGGGAGGTTTCGGCCTACGAGCAGTACTTC	CASSGVGEVSAYEQYF
TRBD1	NA	TRBV7-8	TRBJ2-7	TGTGCCAGCAGCCGAGCCGGGACAGGGAACGAGCAGTACTTC	CASSRAGTGNEQYF
NA	NA	TRBV23-1	TRBJ2-1	TGCGCCAGCAGTCAATGGGGACTCTTCAGCTCCTACAATGAGCAGTTCTTC	CASSQWGLFSSYNEQFF
NA	NA	TRBV5-1	TRBJ1-1	TGCGCCAGCAGCCGAACAGGGTACGCTGAAGCTTTCTTT	CASSRTGYAEAFF
NA	NA	TRBV29-1	TRBJ2-1	TGCAGCGTTGAAGGAATTCAGGAGAGCTCCTACAATGAGCAGTTCTTC	CSVEGIQESSYNEQFF
TRBD2	few	TRBV10-3	TRBJ2-6	TGTGCCATCAGTGAGTCCCTAGCGGGGACCGACTCTGGGGCCAACGTCCTGACTTTC	CAISESLAGTDSGANVLTF
TRBD1	NA	TRBV4-1	TRBJ2-4	TGCGCCAGCAGCCAAACCGGGACAGCTAACACCAAAAACATTCAGTACTTC	CASSQTGTANTKNIQYF
NA	once	TRBV7-9	TRBJ2-5	TGTGCCAGCAGCGCCCTTCGCGGAGTTCAAGAGACCCAGTACTTC	CASSALRGVQETQYF
TRBD2	NA	TRBV6-4	TRBJ2-3	TGTGCCAGCAGTGACTCGGGGACTAGCGGTTCAGATACGCAGTATTTT	CASSDSGTSGSDTQYF
TRBD1	NA	TRBV27	TRBJ1-2	TGTGCCAGCAGCATCGGGACAGAAGGGATAGGCTATGGCTACACCTTC	CASSIGTEGIGYGYTF
NA	NA	TRBV15	TRBJ2-3	TGTGCCACCAGTGGTGCTAGCGATGGCACAGATACGCAGTATTTT	CATSGASDGTDTQYF
NA	few	TRBV5-1	TRBJ2-7	TGCGCCAGCAGCTTTAGCGGCGCCGGCTACGAGCAGTACTTC	CASSFSGAGYEQYF
NA	few	TRBV6-5	TRBJ1-1	TGTGCCAGCAGTTACGGACCGAACACTGAAGCTTTCTTT	CASSYGPNTEAFF
NA	NA	TRBV19	TRBJ1-2	TGTGCCAGTTCACCCACCTTCGGACATTATGGCTACACCTTC	CASSPTFGHYGYTF
TRBD2	NA	TRBV6-6	TRBJ2-1	TGTGCCAGCAGTTACGGACTAGCAAATGAGCAGTTCTTC	CASSYGLANEQFF
TRBD1	once	TRBV5-1	TRBJ2-7	TGCGCCAGCAGGCCCGGGGACAGCTCTAACGAGCAGTACTTC	CASRPGDSSNEQYF
NA	NA	TRBV4-3	TRBJ1-1	TGCGCCAGCAGCCAAGACAGTAGAGTTGTAGAAGCTTTCTTT	CASSQDSRVVEAFF
TRBD1	NA	TRBV6-6	TRBJ2-5	TGTGCCAGCAGCCAGTACAGGGGACAAGAGACCCAGTACTTC	CASSQYRGQETQYF
TRBD2	NA	TRBV19	TRBJ2-7	TGTGCCAGTAGTACAGGACTAGCCTACGAGCAGTACTTC	CASSTGLAYEQYF
TRBD2	few	TRBV27	TRBJ2-7	TGTGCCAGCAGTATTACCTCGGGGACTACCCCTAGTAGGGAGCAGTACTTC	CASSITSGTTPSREQYF
NA	NA	TRBV19	TRBJ2-2	TGTGCCAGTAGTCGTGGAGGAACCTACACCGGGGAGCTGTTTTTT	CASSRGGTYTGELFF
NA	NA	TRBV15	TRBJ2-1	TGTGCCACCAGCAGAGATGATCGAGGCCGTTCGTACAATGAGCAGTTCTTC	CATSRDDRGRSYNEQFF
TRBD2	once	TRBV9	TRBJ2-2	TGTGCCAGCAGCTTCTCGACTAGCGGGAGGGCTGTACCCGGGGAGCTGTTTTTT	CASSFSTSGRAVPGELFF
TRBD2	NA	TRBV11-2	TRBJ2-5	TGTGCCAGCAGCTCAAACGGACTAGCGGGAAAAGAGACCCAGTACTTC	CASSSNGLAGKETQYF
NA	NA	TRBV10-3	TRBJ1-3	TGTGCCATCAGTGACGACTTTGAAGGAAACACCATATATTTT	CAISDDFEGNTIYF
TRBD2	NA	TRBV29-1	TRBJ2-7	TGCAGCGTTTCCCAAGGTCGACTAGCTGGCTACGAGCAGTACTTC	CSVSQGRLAGYEQYF
TRBD1	NA	TRBV11-3	TRBJ2-7	TGTGCCAGCAGCTCGCGTGACAGGGGGAGCTCCTACGAGCAGTACTTC	CASSSRDRGSSYEQYF
NA	NA	TRBV25-1	TRBJ2-7	TGTGCCAGCAGCCTTCGCCACTACGAGCAGTACTTC	CASSLRHYEQYF
NA	NA	TRBV5-5	TRBJ1-2	TGTGCCAGCAGCTTAGGGAACTATGGCTACACCTTC	CASSLGNYGYTF
NA	NA	TRBV11-2	TRBJ2-7	TGTGCCAGCAGCCTCCCAAGGGGGATTCCCTACGAGCAGTACTTC	CASSLPRGIPYEQYF
NA	NA	TRBV2	TRBJ2-7	TGTGCCAGCTGGTCCAGGGCCCCCTACGAGCAGTACTTC	CASWSRAPYEQYF
NA	few	TRBV12-2	TRBJ2-7	TGTGCAAGTCGCTTAGGGACTAGCGGGTCCTGGGAGCAGTACTTC	CASRLGTSGSWEQYF
NA	NA	TRBV11-2	TRBJ2-7	TGTGCCAGCAGCTTAGAGGTTACCTACGAGCAGTACTTC	CASSLEVTYEQYF
NA	NA	TRBV19	TRBJ1-1	TGTGCCAGTAGCCCCTACGGGCCGAACACTGAAGCTTTCTTT	CASSPYGPNTEAFF
TRBD2	NA	TRBV14	TRBJ2-7	TGTGCCAGCAGTCCGCCCGCTAGCGGGCCGCTTAGCTCCTACGAGCAGTACTTC	CASSPPASGPLSSYEQYF
TRBD1	NA	TRBV28	TRBJ2-7	TGTGCCAGCAGTTTTGGACAGGTAGCCTCCTACGAGCAGTACTTC	CASSFGQVASYEQYF
NA	few	TRBV7-9	TRBJ2-7	TGTGCCAGCAGCTTCTATCCCGGATTGGACGAGCAGTACTTC	CASSFYPGLDEQYF